This is a list of T cell receptor beta chains from one sample in a study of Graves' ophthalmopathy and Graves' hyperthyroidism. A single record per CDR3 protein comes from TCRdb applying MiXCR to the multiplex PCR reads. The sample consists of about 1.2 million distinct CDR3 sequences, roughly 35% of them appearing once. Sequences were obtained from peripheral blood or thyroid tissue (not recorded which). These TCRs come from an adult man with Graves' hyperthyroidism. Each CDR3 is given with its conserved first and last residue. D genes are given only for firm matches. Clone size is shown for a subset of rows, as once, few, many or a class of expanded clone.

v_gene,d_gene,j_gene,abundance,CDR3aa,CDR3nt
TRBV19,NA,TRBJ1-4,NA,CASRGTTNEKLFF,TGTGCCAGTAGGGGGACAACTAATGAAAAACTGTTTTTT
TRBV7-9,TRBD1,TRBJ1-2,many,CASSHGTGNYGYTF,TGTGCCAGCAGCCACGGGACAGGCAACTATGGCTACACCTTC
TRBV29-1,TRBD1,TRBJ2-6,few,CSVGTGGPGANVLTF,TGCAGCGTTGGGACAGGTGGGCCTGGGGCCAACGTCCTGACTTTC
TRBV20-1,NA,TRBJ2-5,NA,CSAGDLLGGQEAQYF,TGCAGTGCTGGAGATTTGCTGGGGGGGCAAGAGGCCCAGTACTTC
TRBV19,NA,TRBJ1-1,many,CASSQRSGDTEAFF,TGTGCCAGTAGCCAACGGTCAGGGGACACTGAAGCTTTCTTT
TRBV7-9,NA,TRBJ1-1,NA,CASSPHIESEAFF,TGTGCCAGCAGCCCCCACATCGAGAGTGAAGCTTTCTTT
TRBV7-9,TRBD2,TRBJ2-7,NA,CASSPLLAGGQQYF,TGTGCCAGCAGCCCTCTACTAGCGGGGGGTCAGCAGTACTTC
TRBV29-1,NA,TRBJ1-5,once,CSVEEGSNQPRHF,TGCAGCGTTGAAGAGGGAAGCAATCAGCCCCGGCATTTT
TRBV19,NA,TRBJ1-6,many,CASSIDGFASPLHF,TGTGCCAGTAGTATTGATGGGTTTGCTTCACCCCTCCACTTT
TRBV29-1,NA,TRBJ2-6,many,CSVEQIPGANVLTF,TGCAGCGTTGAACAGATCCCTGGGGCCAACGTCCTGACTTTC
TRBV6-6,TRBD1,TRBJ1-1,many,CANTGTGNTEAFF,TGTGCCAATACCGGGACAGGGAACACTGAAGCTTTCTTT
TRBV7-8,NA,TRBJ1-2,NA,CASSQTQGDGYTF,TGTGCCAGCAGCCAAACACAGGGTGATGGCTACACCTTC
TRBV29-1,TRBD1,TRBJ1-1,once,CSAAIQGLEAFF,TGCAGCGCCGCGATACAGGGGCTTGAAGCTTTCTTT
TRBV25-1,NA,TRBJ2-5,NA,CASNQRGMETQYF,TGTGCCAGCAACCAACGCGGGATGGAGACCCAGTACTTC
TRBV10-3,NA,TRBJ1-1,NA,CAISERGDTEAFF,TGTGCCATCAGTGAGCGGGGGGACACTGAAGCTTTCTTT
TRBV25-1,TRBD1,TRBJ2-5,NA,CASCLGQGRETQYF,TGTGCCAGCTGCTTGGGACAGGGTCGAGAGACCCAGTACTTC
TRBV7-3,NA,TRBJ2-2,many,CASSLGPQTGELFF,TGTGCCAGCAGCTTAGGTCCCCAGACCGGGGAGCTGTTTTTT
TRBV11-2,NA,TRBJ1-4,NA,CASSFLAGLGEKLFF,TGTGCCAGCAGCTTCCTAGCGGGATTGGGTGAAAAACTGTTTTTT
TRBV5-1,NA,TRBJ2-6,many,CASRFSTGANVLTF,TGCGCCAGCAGATTTTCGACTGGGGCCAACGTCCTGACTTTC
TRBV5-1,NA,TRBJ1-3,few,CASSLVGTGLSGNTIYF,TGCGCCAGCAGCTTGGTCGGAACAGGCCTCTCTGGAAACACCATATATTTT
TRBV5-1,NA,TRBJ2-5,NA,CASSLEYQETRYF,TGCGCCAGCAGCTTGGAGTACCAAGAGACCCGGTACTTC
TRBV7-6,TRBD1,TRBJ2-6,NA,CASSLSTGPSGANVLTF,TGTGCCAGCAGCCTCTCGACAGGGCCCTCTGGGGCCAACGTCCTGACTTTC
TRBV20-1,TRBD1,TRBJ2-5,NA,CSAEKRTGWGETQYF,TGCAGTGCTGAGAAAAGGACAGGGTGGGGGGAGACCCAGTACTTC
TRBV10-3,TRBD1,TRBJ1-2,many,CASSGRQGGYGYTF,TGTGCCAGCAGTGGAAGGCAGGGGGGTTATGGCTACACCTTC
TRBV11-2,TRBD1,TRBJ2-7,NA,CAGSLTGTGGYEQYF,TGTGCCGGCAGCCTTACCGGGACAGGGGGATACGAGCAGTACTTC
TRBV7-2,NA,TRBJ2-7,few,CASSPVPTGSYEQYF,TGTGCCAGCAGTCCGGTGCCGACAGGCTCCTACGAGCAGTACTTC
TRBV29-1,NA,TRBJ1-4,many,CSVEDWDTKGEKLFF,TGCAGCGTTGAAGATTGGGACACAAAAGGGGAAAAACTGTTTTTT
TRBV19,NA,TRBJ1-3,NA,CASSMGRRERPSGNTIYF,TGTGCCAGTAGTATGGGGAGAAGGGAACGACCCTCTGGAAACACCATATATTTT
TRBV5-1,NA,TRBJ2-7,many,CASSLGWSSYEQYF,TGCGCCAGCAGCTTGGGCTGGTCGTCCTACGAGCAGTACTTC
TRBV6-6,NA,TRBJ2-5,many,CASSYPGASRETQYF,TGTGCCAGCAGTTACCCAGGGGCCTCCCGAGAGACCCAGTACTTC
TRBV10-3,TRBD1,TRBJ1-5,NA,CASSEVGQGLSNQPQHF,TGTGCCAGCAGTGAAGTGGGACAGGGACTTAGCAATCAGCCCCAGCATTTT
TRBV18,TRBD1,TRBJ1-1,NA,CASSPTTGVGTEAFF,TGTGCCAGCTCACCCACGACAGGGGTCGGTACTGAAGCTTTCTTT
TRBV7-2,TRBD2,TRBJ2-7,many,CASSYVPGLAGNEQYF,TGTGCCAGCAGCTACGTGCCGGGACTAGCGGGGAACGAGCAGTACTTC
TRBV7-4,TRBD2,TRBJ2-7,NA,CASTKRAGGTYEQYF,TGTGCCAGCACCAAACGAGCGGGGGGAACCTACGAGCAGTACTTC
TRBV5-1,TRBD1,TRBJ1-6,many,CASSLTGEAASPLHF,TGCGCCAGCAGCCTGACAGGGGAAGCTGCATCACCCCTCCACTTT
TRBV5-1,NA,TRBJ1-4,many,CASSLVGNGEKLFF,TGCGCCAGCAGCTTGGTTGGAAATGGGGAAAAACTGTTTTTT
TRBV7-8,TRBD1,TRBJ1-5,many,CASSQGRGLVNQPQHF,TGTGCCAGCAGCCAGGGGAGGGGGCTCGTCAATCAGCCCCAGCATTTT
TRBV29-1,NA,TRBJ1-2,many,CSVVHIIPGYTF,TGCAGCGTTGTACACATAATCCCCGGCTACACCTTC
TRBV25-1,NA,TRBJ1-2,many,CASSAMGVYGYTF,TGTGCCAGCAGTGCTATGGGGGTGTATGGCTACACCTTC
TRBV7-9,TRBD1,TRBJ1-6,many,CASSSNRGHNSPLHF,TGTGCCAGCAGCTCAAACAGGGGGCATAATTCACCCCTCCACTTT
TRBV20-1,NA,TRBJ2-7,many,CSATSTGEVYEQYF,TGCAGTGCTACTTCCACGGGAGAGGTTTACGAGCAGTACTTC
TRBV7-2,NA,TRBJ2-2,many,CASSLVVGSGELFF,TGTGCCAGCAGCTTAGTTGTGGGGTCCGGGGAGCTGTTTTTT
TRBV11-2,NA,TRBJ1-1,many,CASSPTAGRAVRTEAFF,TGTGCCAGCAGCCCTACGGCCGGCAGGGCGGTTCGGACTGAAGCTTTCTTT
TRBV25-1,TRBD1,TRBJ2-3,many,CASSVGQAPTDTQYF,TGTGCCAGCAGTGTGGGACAGGCGCCCACAGATACGCAGTATTTT
TRBV7-9,NA,TRBJ1-3,many,CASIRGGTGNTIYF,TGTGCCAGCATCAGGGGTGGTACCGGAAACACCATATATTTT
TRBV18,NA,TRBJ1-5,few,CASSPVGVDGQPQHF,TGTGCCAGCTCACCGGTGGGGGTGGACGGTCAGCCCCAGCATTTT
TRBV15,TRBD1,TRBJ2-6,NA,CATERDRVSSTGANVLIF,TGTGCCACCGAGAGGGACAGGGTGTCCAGTACTGGGGCCAACGTCCTGATTTTC
TRBV20-1,NA,TRBJ2-2,NA,CSASLNRAITGELFF,TGCAGTGCTAGTTTGAACAGGGCGATTACCGGGGAGCTGTTTTTT
TRBV20-1,TRBD2,TRBJ2-5,NA,CSASRRGGRTQETQYF,TGCAGTGCTAGCCGCAGGGGCGGGAGGACCCAAGAGACCCAGTACTTC
TRBV10-3,TRBD1,TRBJ1-2,NA,CAISESGQGGGYGYTF,TGTGCCATCAGTGAGTCAGGACAGGGTGGAGGCTATGGCTACACCTTC
TRBV29-1,NA,TRBJ2-7,NA,CSVLQDPGEQYF,TGCAGCGTTTTGCAAGATCCGGGGGAGCAGTACTTC
TRBV29-1,NA,TRBJ1-2,many,CSVEGTGNYGYTF,TGCAGCGTTGAAGGTACAGGGAACTATGGCTACACCTTC
TRBV19,TRBD1,TRBJ1-6,NA,CASRPRGDLYNSPLHF,TGTGCCAGTAGGCCCAGGGGGGACCTCTATAATTCACCCCTCCACTTT
TRBV29-1,NA,TRBJ2-7,many,CSVARQVSYEQYF,TGCAGCGTTGCACGACAGGTTTCCTACGAGCAGTACTTC